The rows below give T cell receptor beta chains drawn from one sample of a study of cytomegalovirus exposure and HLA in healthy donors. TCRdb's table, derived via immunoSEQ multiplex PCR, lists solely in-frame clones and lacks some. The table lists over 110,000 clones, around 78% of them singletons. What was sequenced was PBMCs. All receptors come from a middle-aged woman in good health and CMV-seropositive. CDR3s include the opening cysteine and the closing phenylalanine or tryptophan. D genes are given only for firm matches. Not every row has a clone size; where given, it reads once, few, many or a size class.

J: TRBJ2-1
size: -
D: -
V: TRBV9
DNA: TGTGCCAGCAGCGTAGAGTGGGGGAGGCTGGGCTCCTACAATGAGCAGTTCTTC
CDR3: CASSVEWGRLGSYNEQFF

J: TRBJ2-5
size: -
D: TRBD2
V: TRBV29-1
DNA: TGCAGCGTTTCTCCTCGGACTGGCGGGAGGGCGAGGGAGACCCAGTACTTC
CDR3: CSVSPRTGGRARETQYF

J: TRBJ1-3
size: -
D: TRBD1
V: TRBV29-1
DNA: TGCAGCAACCTACAGGGGGACCCTGGAAACACCATATATTTT
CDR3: CSNLQGDPGNTIYF

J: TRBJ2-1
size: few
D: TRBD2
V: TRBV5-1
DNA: TGCGCCAGCAGCGGCGGACTAGCGGGAGTTGATGAGCAGTTCTTC
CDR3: CASSGGLAGVDEQFF

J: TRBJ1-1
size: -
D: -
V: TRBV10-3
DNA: TGTGCCATCAGTAGGGACAAGAACACTGAAGCTTTCTTT
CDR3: CAISRDKNTEAFF

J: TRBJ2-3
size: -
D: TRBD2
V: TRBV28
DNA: TGTGCCAGCAGTTTATATGAGCGGGAGATGGGTACGCAGTATTTT
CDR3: CASSLYEREMGTQYF

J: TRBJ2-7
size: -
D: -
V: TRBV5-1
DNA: TGCGCCACCCCCCCCAGAGGTTCCTACGAGCAGTACTTC
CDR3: CATPPRGSYEQYF

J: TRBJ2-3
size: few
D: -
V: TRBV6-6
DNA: TGTGCCAGCAGTGACCAATCTAGAGATACGCAGTATTTT
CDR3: CASSDQSRDTQYF

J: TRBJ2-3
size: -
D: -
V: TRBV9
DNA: TGTGCCAGCAGCCAAGCGGCTAGCACAGATACGCAGTATTTT
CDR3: CASSQAASTDTQYF

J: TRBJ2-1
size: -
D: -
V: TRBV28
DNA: TGTGCCATTACGGGGGTGAGTGAGCAGTTCTTC
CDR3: CAITGVSEQFF

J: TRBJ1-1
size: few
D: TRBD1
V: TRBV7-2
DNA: TGTGCCAGCAGGCCTTACGGACAGGGCCCTGAAGCTTTCTTT
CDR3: CASRPYGQGPEAFF

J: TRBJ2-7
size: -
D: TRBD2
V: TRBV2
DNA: TGTGCCAGCAGTGAGATGACTAGCGGGAACTACGAGCAGTACTTC
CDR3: CASSEMTSGNYEQYF

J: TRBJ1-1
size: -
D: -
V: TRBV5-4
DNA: TGTGCCAGCAGCTCTGGACAGATGAACACTGAAGCTTTCTTT
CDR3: CASSSGQMNTEAFF

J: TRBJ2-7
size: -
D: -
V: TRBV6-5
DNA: TGTGCCAGCAGTTACTCGGCCCATCCCTCCTACGAGCAGTACTTC
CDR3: CASSYSAHPSYEQYF

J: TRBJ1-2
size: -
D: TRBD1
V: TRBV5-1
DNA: TGCGCCAGCAGCCAACAGGGGAGTTATGGCTACACCTTC
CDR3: CASSQQGSYGYTF

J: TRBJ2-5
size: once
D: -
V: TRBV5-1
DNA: TGCGCCAGCAGCTCTGGGGAGATGAGGGAGACCCAGTACTTC
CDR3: CASSSGEMRETQYF

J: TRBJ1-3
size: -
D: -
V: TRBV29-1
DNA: TGCAGCGTTCTTTCTGGAAACACCATATATTTT
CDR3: CSVLSGNTIYF

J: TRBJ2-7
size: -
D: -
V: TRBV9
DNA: TGTGCCAGCAGCGTAGGACAGTGGGGCGAGCAGTACTTC
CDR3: CASSVGQWGEQYF